The text below deals with one T cell receptor (beta chain). This entry comes from a study of blood T cell repertoires in COVID-19. Sequenced by immunoSEQ multiplex PCR; TCRdb stores in-frame clones only, minus some. The data show 270,000 or so clones, 82% seen once. Germline loops: CDR1 SEHNR, CDR2 FQNEAQ (reference sequence). CDR3 size: 16 residues. Trimming left V 5 bases short and J 2 bases short, with 17 bases between. The chain joins TRBV7-9 to TRBJ2-3; possible D gene TRBD2, 6 bases. Sequencing used peripheral blood. This sequence was found in a woman under 30 with acute or convalescent COVID-19. The CDR3 protein is CASSGPRDSNTDTQYF. The CDR3 coding sequence is TGTGCCAGCAGCGGTCCCCGGGACTCCAACACAGATACGCAGTATTTT. Full variable domain (rest looked up from reference TRBV7-9 and TRBJ2-3): DTGVSQNPRHKITKRGQNVTFRCDPISEHNRLYWYRQTLGQGPEFLTYFQNEAQLEKSRLLSDRFSAERPKGSFSTLEIQRTEQGDSAMYLCASSGPRDSNTDTQYFGPGTRLTVL.